These T cell receptor beta chains were read from a single sample in a study of graft-versus-host responses after intestinal transplantation. For these receptors, no antigen is known. Only in-frame clones appear in the TCRdb table, and some are missing; sequencing was by immunoSEQ multiplex PCR. Here the sample spans around 31,000 clones, roughly 80% being singletons. This material consisted of unstimulated CD8+ T cells sorted from spleen or lymph node cells, taken before intestinal transplant. The receptors derive from a human donor who received an intestinal transplant. Both conserved end residues are part of each CDR3. A D gene is named only where the DNA matches it firmly. Expanded clones are given a class, and other clones once, few, many or no size at all.

clone size | J gene | D gene | V gene | CDR3 DNA | CDR3 protein
NA | TRBJ1-2 | NA | TRBV7-7 | TGTGCCAGCAGCTTGAGATATGGCTATGGCTACACCTTC | CASSLRYGYGYTF
NA | TRBJ2-3 | TRBD2 | TRBV15 | TGTGCCACCAGCAGAGATGGGACTAGCGGGGGGCCGGATACGCAGTATTTT | CATSRDGTSGGPDTQYF
NA | TRBJ1-2 | NA | TRBV29-1 | TGCAGCGTCCTACAGACAGGAAACTATGGCTACACCTTC | CSVLQTGNYGYTF
NA | TRBJ2-1 | TRBD2 | TRBV14 | TGTGCCAGCAGCGTATGGCGGGAGGGCCGGTCCTACAATGAGCAGTTCTTC | CASSVWREGRSYNEQFF
NA | TRBJ2-1 | TRBD1 | TRBV27 | TGTGCCAGCAGTTTGGGGCAGGGGGCGGGTGAGCAGTTCTTC | CASSLGQGAGEQFF
NA | TRBJ2-1 | TRBD2 | TRBV7-9 | TGTGCCAGCAGCTTAGCGCTAGCGGGAGAGGCCTACAATGAGCAGTTCTTC | CASSLALAGEAYNEQFF
NA | TRBJ2-3 | NA | TRBV19 | TGTGCCAGTACACCTACAGTTTGGGGCACAGATACGCAGTATTTT | CASTPTVWGTDTQYF
once | TRBJ2-7 | NA | TRBV5-6 | TGTGCCAGCAGCTTGGAAGGGGAACCCCACTCCTACGAGCAGTACTTC | CASSLEGEPHSYEQYF
NA | TRBJ2-7 | NA | TRBV27 | TGTGCCAGCAGTTTGTCGGGTCATTACGAGCAGTACTTC | CASSLSGHYEQYF
NA | TRBJ1-1 | NA | TRBV4-1 | TGCGCCAGCAGCCAAGATGGGGCCATGAACACTGAAGCTTTCTTT | CASSQDGAMNTEAFF
NA | TRBJ2-1 | TRBD2 | TRBV7-9 | TGTGCCAGCAGATCAGCGGGGGGGAGTGAGCAGTTCTTC | CASRSAGGSEQFF
NA | TRBJ2-1 | TRBD2 | TRBV7-3 | TGTGCCAGCAGCTTAAACGGAGGGCTAGCGGGATACAATGAGCAGTTCTTC | CASSLNGGLAGYNEQFF
few | TRBJ1-3 | NA | TRBV5-1 | TGCGCCAGCAGCTTGGTCTCCGGACTGAACTCTGGAAACACCATATATTTT | CASSLVSGLNSGNTIYF
few | TRBJ2-1 | NA | TRBV5-5 | TGTGCCAGCAGCGTTGACAGTTACAATGAGCAGTTCTTC | CASSVDSYNEQFF
few | TRBJ1-6 | TRBD1 | TRBV29-1 | TGCAGCGTTCTTTCAGGGGGCGAAGGGTCACCCCTCCACTTT | CSVLSGGEGSPLHF
NA | TRBJ2-7 | NA | TRBV5-1 | TGCGCCAGCAGCCCTTGGGGGGTGGAGCAGTACTTC | CASSPWGVEQYF
NA | TRBJ2-7 | TRBD2 | TRBV28 | TGTGCCAGCAGTTTATATTCTAGCGGCCTCTCCTACGAGCAGTACTTC | CASSLYSSGLSYEQYF
NA | TRBJ2-1 | NA | TRBV27 | TGTGCCAGCAGTGACGCCGGACAGTCCTGGTGGAATGAGCAGTTCTTC | CASSDAGQSWWNEQFF
NA | TRBJ2-3 | TRBD2 | TRBV5-6 | TGTGCCAGCAGCTTGGGACTAGCGGGGGGCCTCCGGGATACGCAGTATTTT | CASSLGLAGGLRDTQYF
NA | TRBJ2-7 | NA | TRBV19 | TGTGCCAGTAGTATATCTCAGGGGCCCCCCTACGAGCAGTACTTC | CASSISQGPPYEQYF
few | TRBJ2-7 | TRBD1 | TRBV27 | TGTGCCAGCGGACAGGGTGACGAGCAGTACTTC | CASGQGDEQYF
NA | TRBJ2-5 | NA | TRBV5-8 | TGTGCCAGCAGCTTGGGTCTAGGTTCAGAGACCCAGTACTTC | CASSLGLGSETQYF
NA | TRBJ1-5 | TRBD1 | TRBV4-1 | TGCGCCAGCAGCCAAGTTTATCGACCGGGACAGGGGGCGCGAAGCAATCAGCCCCAGCATTTT | CASSQVYRPGQGARSNQPQHF
NA | TRBJ2-7 | NA | TRBV7-6 | TGTGCCAGCAGCCCCGGAGTCGGCCGATACGAGCAGTACTTC | CASSPGVGRYEQYF
NA | TRBJ2-3 | NA | TRBV27 | TGTGCCAGCAGTTTATCCCTGTCAGATACGCAGTATTTT | CASSLSLSDTQYF
once | TRBJ2-1 | TRBD2 | TRBV27 | TGTGCCAGCAGTGGGCCGGGACTAGCCCCTGAGCAGTTCTTC | CASSGPGLAPEQFF
NA | TRBJ2-4 | TRBD1 | TRBV5-4 | TGTGCCAGCAGCAGGTGGGGCAGGGGGCAAAACCGGTCCTTC | CASSRWGRGQNRSF
NA | TRBJ2-7 | NA | TRBV5-1 | TGCGCCAGCAGCTTTAGGGGAGGTTCGGACTACGAGCAGTACTTC | CASSFRGGSDYEQYF
NA | TRBJ2-3 | TRBD2 | TRBV4-1 | TGCGCCAGCAGCCAAGTTCTAGCGGAGTTGACAGATACGCAGTATTTT | CASSQVLAELTDTQYF
NA | TRBJ2-3 | TRBD1 | TRBV29-1 | TGCAGCGTTCCGACAGGGGTCGGGACAGATACGCAGTATTTT | CSVPTGVGTDTQYF
NA | TRBJ2-1 | NA | TRBV7-5 | TGTGCCAGAAGCTTAGACCCCACAGTGAAGAGCTCCTACAATGAGCAGTTCTTC | CARSLDPTVKSSYNEQFF
NA | TRBJ2-2 | TRBD1 | TRBV11-2 | TGTGCCAGCAGCTTATGGCAGGGGGCGGACACCGGGGAGCTGTTTTTT | CASSLWQGADTGELFF
NA | TRBJ2-1 | TRBD2 | TRBV9 | TGTGCCAGCAGCCCGAGGAGCGGGGGTTACAATGAGCAGTTCTTC | CASSPRSGGYNEQFF
NA | TRBJ2-7 | NA | TRBV4-2 | TGTGCCAGCAGCCCGGAACCAGGGTTATACGAGCAGTACTTC | CASSPEPGLYEQYF
NA | TRBJ1-6 | TRBD1 | TRBV27 | TGTGCCAGCAGTTTGGACAGGTATAATTCACCCCTCCACTTT | CASSLDRYNSPLHF
NA | TRBJ1-1 | TRBD1 | TRBV10-3 | TGTGCCATCAGTGAGTCGAACAGGGGCTCCACTGAAGCTTTCTTT | CAISESNRGSTEAFF
NA | TRBJ1-2 | NA | TRBV15 | TGTGCCACCAGCGGGGTTTCGAGGGATGGCTACACCTTC | CATSGVSRDGYTF